The T cell receptor (beta chain) described here comes from a study of radiation and T cells in renal cell carcinoma. There are 15 residues in the CDR3. Per germline, CDR1 MNHEY and CDR2 SMNVEV (reference sequence). With 1 base removed from V and 0 bases from J, the gap between germline ends came to 10 bases. Time point reported: blood 2 weeks post-SBRT. As to treatment: 15 Gy SBRT to primary tumor, nephrectomy 4 weeks later. Radiation-treated patients gave blood at baseline, week 2 and week 4. Sequencing used immunoSEQ multiplex PCR; TCRdb keeps in-frame clones, though not all of them. The sample includes roughly 130,000 clones, 70% to 90% of them seen just once.

The sequences come from blood, collected from a patient whose treatment included radiotherapy and nephrectomy. The rearrangement links TRBV27 to TRBJ2-7, with no clear D. The sequence came from an older woman with renal cell carcinoma. Written as DNA, the CDR3 is TGTGCCAGCAGTTTATTAGGAGCGACCTCCTACGAGCAGTACTTC. Translation: CASSLLGATSYEQYF.